The 7 T cell receptor beta chains in this list originate from one sample, sequenced in a study of CD8+ T cells in alopecia areata. Treatment specified: oral pan-JAK inhibitor, 5-10 mg twice daily. Investigators isolated RNA and reverse transcribed it into cDNA to act as the sequencing template. The assay was immunoSEQ multiplex PCR, and TCRdb's table has in-frame clones only and misses some. The sample includes 60,000 to 85,000 clones, approximately 30% seen only once; the top ten take 14% to 15%. This specimen consisted of CD8+ T cells sorted from blood, obtained at week 4, from a patient treated with tofacitinib. The source is a human donor with alopecia areata.

This clone has a handful of counts. The chain combines TRBV29-1 with TRBJ1-2; no firm D call. Trimming took off 6 bases at V and 3 bases at J, with 11 bases between the two ends. Germline CDR1 is SQVTM and CDR2 is ANQGSEA. This CDR3 contains 12 residues. The CDR3 bases are TGCAGCGTCCCCGGCGGGGACTATGGCTACACCTTC. This sequence encodes CSVPGGDYGYTF.

The chain combines TRBV29-1 with TRBJ2-5; TRBD2 might be the D (7 bases). Germline CDR1 and CDR2: SQVTM and ANQGSEA. The CDR3 consists of 13 residues. Trimming left V 4 bases short and J 5 bases short, with 14 bases between. The CDR3 nucleotides read TGCAGCGTTGTGGGGGGGCGGTTTGAGACCCAGTACTTC. Its translation: CSVVGGRFETQYF.

V usage is TRBV2 and J usage is TRBJ1-2; 9 bases are shared with TRBD1. Germline lookup yields CDR1 SNHLY and CDR2 FYNNEI. The length of the CDR3 is 14 residues. V lost 6 bases to trimming and J lost 3 bases; unmatched junction nucleotides: 5. CDR3 sequence: CASSHGTGHYGYTF. CDR3 bases: TGTGCCAGCAGCCACGGGACAGGGCACTATGGCTACACCTTC. The variable domain in full, completed from reference TRBV2 and TRBJ1-2, reads EPEVTQTPSHQVTQMGQEVILRCVPISNHLYFYWYRQILGQKVEFLVSFYNNEISEKSEIFDDQFSVERPDGSNFTLKIRSTKLEDSAMYFCASSHGTGHYGYTFGSGTRLTVV.

The rearrangement joins TRBV29-1 to TRBJ2-1, with 7 positions matching TRBD1. Looked up from germline, CDR1 is SQVTM and CDR2 is ANQGSEA. The CDR3 loop spans 12 amino acids. V lost 4 bases and J lost 7; bases outside the gene matches: 4. This CDR3 reads CSVAQGRNEQFF. As DNA, the CDR3 is TGCAGCGTTGCACAGGGGCGAAATGAGCAGTTCTTC.

This clone was seen a few times. The chain recombines TRBV12-5 with TRBJ1-2, with TRBD1 as a possible D gene (5 bases). V lost 6 bases and J lost 4, with 15 bases in between. The germline CDR1 and CDR2 sequences are LGHNT and FRNRAP. The CDR3 contains 14 residues. The CDR3 DNA sequence: TGTGCTAGTGGCCACGATAGGGGATTCTATGGCTACACCTTC. This gives the protein CASGHDRGFYGYTF. The full variable domain, in which reference TRBV12-5 and TRBJ1-2 provide the parts outside the CDR3, is DARVTQTPRHKVTEMGQEVTMRCQPILGHNTVFWYRQTMMQGLELLAYFRNRAPLDDSGMPKDRFSAEMPDATLATLKIQPSEPRDSAVYFCASGHDRGFYGYTFGSGTRLTVV.

About this clone: One end of the junction is discordant with germline, which a read error may explain. This CDR3 reads CASGFRETQYF. DNA of the CDR3: TGTGCCAGCGGTTTTCGAGAGACCCAGTACTTC. This chain connects TRBV27 to TRBJ2-5, with D unresolved. The CDR3 extends over 11 amino acids. The germline gives CDR1 MNHEY, CDR2 SMNVEV (reference sequence).

The CDR3 region is CASAVRGGNQPQHF. The CDR3 coding sequence is TGTGCCAGCGCGGTCAGGGGCGGCAATCAGCCCCAGCATTTT. The chain links TRBV27 to TRBJ1-5, with a possible D match to TRBD1 (6 bases). V was trimmed by 8 bases and J by 2 bases, leaving 13 bases between them. Germline V gene data show CDR1 as MNHEY and CDR2 as SMNVEV (reference sequence). The CDR3 runs 14 residues.